A single sample is the source of the 17 T cell receptor beta chains below, sequenced in a study of T cells after yellow fever vaccination. TCRdb called the 5' RACE reads again in MiXCR, with one record for every CDR3 protein. The data hold 180,000 or so distinct CDR3 sequences, with roughly 9.6% observed a single time. Sequenced here: CD8+ T cells sorted from PBMCs, sampled 15 days after the yellow fever booster vaccination. The receptors shown here come from a young man who received the YFV17D yellow fever vaccine.

The chain joins TRBV12-3 or TRBV12-4 to TRBJ2-4, with unresolved D. The germline V and J ends were trimmed by 6 bases and 7 bases, with 7 bases remaining between them. CDR3 length: 11 residues. CDR3 bases: TGTGCCAGCAGCCCCGGGAACATTCAGTACTTC. Translation: CASSPGNIQYF.

Ten or more counts support this clonotype. The V call is TRBV7-2, the J call TRBJ2-5, with 8 bases identical to TRBD2. Losses at the gene ends were 5 bases for V and 5 bases for J; bases not matched to a gene: 7. There are 14 residues in the CDR3. Per the germline V gene, CDR1 is SGHTA and CDR2 is FQGNSA. In DNA, the CDR3 is TGTGCCAGCAGCCCCGGGGGGGCAGGGGAGACCCAGTACTTC. It encodes CASSPGGAGETQYF. The complete variable domain, with remaining parts taken from reference TRBV7-2 and TRBJ2-5, reads GAGVSQSPSNKVTEKGKDVELRCDPISGHTALYWYRQSLGQGLEFLIYFQGNSAPDKSGLPSDRFSAERTGGSVSTLTIQRTQQEDSAVYLCASSPGGAGETQYFGPGTRLLVL.

The sample holds a few counts of this clonotype. CDR3 sequence (DNA): TGTGCCAGCAGCCAACTAGCGGGGGACACAGATACGCAGTATTTT. Translating it yields CASSQLAGDTDTQYF. This chain joins TRBV4-2 and TRBJ2-3, with TRBD2 matching over 10 bases. Germline assignment: CDR1 LGHNA and CDR2 YNFKEQ. The V segment lost 2 bases and the J segment 2 bases; nucleotides outside the gene matches: 1. The CDR3 sequence is 15 residues long.

In its sample, this clonotype was seen a few times. V gene TRBV6-2 or TRBV6-3 combines with J gene TRBJ1-1; the D gene is possibly TRBD1 (5 bases). Germline V lookup: CDR1 MNHEY, CDR2 SVGEGT. With 2 bases removed from V and 5 bases from J, the gap between germline ends came to 12 bases. This CDR3 comprises 14 residues. In DNA form, the CDR3 reads TGTGCCAGCAGTTACGGGGGGGTGTTGACTGAAGCTTTCTTT. This codes for CASSYGGVLTEAFF.

This sequence joins TRBV4-2 and TRBJ1-6, with 11 bases lining up with TRBD1. The V gene's germline CDR1 is LGHNA and CDR2 YNFKEQ. J was trimmed by 9 bases and V by 1 base; bases with no gene match: 2. The CDR3 spans 15 residues. DNA of the CDR3: TGTGCCAGCAGCCAAGGTGGGACAGGGGGTTCACCCCTCCACTTT. Residues: CASSQGGTGGSPLHF.

The chain links TRBV7-2 to TRBJ2-7; no definite D call. The V end lost 5 bases, the J end lost 6 bases, and 20 bases lay between the germline ends. The CDR3 has 15 amino acids. Germline CDR1 and CDR2: SGHTA and FQGNSA. CDR3 sequence: CASSPSFGSGPEQYF. The CDR3 nucleotides read TGTGCCAGCAGCCCATCTTTCGGCTCAGGACCCGAGCAGTACTTC.

Only a few counts were recorded for this clonotype. For the CDR3, the DNA is TGTGCCAGCAGTTACCCGCGAATTCTAAACACTGAAGCTTTCTTT. This gives the protein CASSYPRILNTEAFF. V and J are TRBV6-2 or TRBV6-3 and TRBJ1-1; D gene ambiguous. V shed 2 bases and J shed 2 bases, with 12 bases lying between them. Germline values: CDR1 MNHEY, CDR2 SVGEGT. The CDR3 length is 15 residues.

The sample holds one count of this clonotype. V is TRBV20-1 and J is TRBJ2-2; 13 positions match TRBD2. The CDR3 extends over 17 amino acids. V gave up 4 bases and J gave up 11 bases; unmatched junction bases: 16. Looked up from germline, CDR1 is DFQATT and CDR2 is SNEGSKA (reference sequence). The CDR3 region is CSANHMTSGGYGGELFF. The CDR3 DNA sequence: TGCAGTGCTAACCATATGACTAGCGGGGGGTATGGCGGAGAGCTGTTTTTT.

This clonotype has at least ten counts. DNA for the CDR3: TGTGCCAGCACCCCCGGGCGGAGTAGCCCCTACGAGCAGTACTTC. Translating gives CASTPGRSSPYEQYF. The chain is built from TRBV6-2 or TRBV6-3 and TRBJ2-7; D ambiguous. Germline V gene data show CDR1 as MNHEY and CDR2 as SVGEGT. The CDR3 sequence is 15 residues long. Trimming removed 7 bases from V and 2 bases from J, with 18 bases in between.

The V call is TRBV27, the J call TRBJ2-5, with 12 bases lining up with TRBD2. The CDR3 extends over 15 amino acids. The germline gives CDR1 MNHEY, CDR2 SMNVEV (reference sequence). The trim removed 6 bases at V and 4 bases at J, leaving 6 bases unmatched. The CDR3 region is CASRGGLAGLETQYF. CDR3 nucleotides: TGTGCCAGCAGGGGTGGACTAGCGGGGCTAGAGACCCAGTACTTC.

This clonotype was found many times. V usage is TRBV3-1 and J usage is TRBJ2-3; TRBD2 is a possible D gene (5 bases). Between the trimmed V and J ends, which lost 1 base and 4 bases, there was a span of 6 bases. Germline loops: CDR1 LGHDT, CDR2 YNNKEL (reference sequence). This CDR3 has 13 residues. The CDR3 region has the DNA TGTGCCAGCAGCCAAGTGGGAGCAGATACGCAGTATTTT. Translation gives CASSQVGADTQYF.

V is TRBV6-2 or TRBV6-3 and J is TRBJ2-7, with D perhaps given as TRBD1 or TRBD2 (5 bases each). The CDR3 runs 13 residues. Germline CDR1 MNHEY, CDR2 SVGEGT. Trimming stripped 8 bases from V and 3 bases from J, with 14 bases between. DNA of the CDR3: TGTGCCAGCCTGGGGGTCTCTCTCTACGAGCAGTACTTC. Its translation: CASLGVSLYEQYF.

Only a few counts were recorded for this clonotype. The chain carries TRBV7-6 and TRBJ2-2, with TRBD2 identical over 8 bases. The V gene end was trimmed by 5 bases and the J gene end by 6 bases; junction bases not matched to a gene: 11. Germline loops: CDR1 SGHVS, CDR2 FNYEAQ. The CDR3 length is 16 residues. In DNA, the CDR3 is TGTGCCAGCAGCCCCCCCCACGGGGGGGTGGCCGGGGAGCTGTTTTTT. Translated, it gives CASSPPHGGVAGELFF.

This clonotype was counted between two and nine times. The rearrangement joins TRBV6-5 to TRBJ2-7; 7 bases map to TRBD1. V lost 6 bases and J lost 0; bases outside the gene matches: 5. This CDR3 region has 14 residues. Germline lookup yields CDR1 MNHEY and CDR2 SVGAGI. DNA for the CDR3: TGTGCCAGCAGAACGACAGGGAGCTCCTACGAGCAGTACGTC. It codes for CASRTTGSSYEQYV.

This clonotype has only a few counts. The rearrangement joins TRBV7-9 to TRBJ2-7, with D possibly matching TRBD2 (6 bases). V lost 4 bases, J lost 1 base, and 8 bases lay in between. The germline gives CDR1 SEHNR, CDR2 FQNEAQ (reference sequence). This CDR3 is 13 amino acids long. CDR3 sequence reads: CASSSGLSYEQYV. The CDR3 DNA reads as TGTGCCAGCAGCTCGGGACTGTCCTACGAGCAGTACGTC.

Many counts were recorded for this clonotype. The CDR3 loop reads CASSPGQGGYEQYF. CDR3 coding DNA: TGCGCCAGCAGCCCGGGACAGGGGGGTTACGAGCAGTACTTC. The rearrangement joins TRBV5-1 to TRBJ2-7; 11 bases fit TRBD1. V lost 4 bases to trimming and J lost 4 bases; unmatched junction nucleotides: 4. Germline V gene lookup returns CDR1 SGHRS and CDR2 YFSETQ. The CDR3 covers 14 residues.

The V call is TRBV5-1, the J call TRBJ2-7; 8 positions agree with TRBD2. This CDR3 is 15 amino acids long. From germline, CDR1 is SGHRS and CDR2 YFSETQ. The V gene end was trimmed by 4 bases and the J gene end by 0 bases; junction bases not matched to a gene: 6. CDR3 nucleotide sequence: TGCGCCAGCAGCCCGCGGGGGGCGGCCTCCTACGAGCAGTACTTC. It yields the protein CASSPRGAASYEQYF.